These T cell receptor beta chains were read from a single sample in a study of T cell responses to AZD1222 COVID-19 vaccine. Profiling relied on immunoSEQ multiplex PCR, and the TCRdb table lists in-frame clones only, not all of them. The table shows about 140,000 clones, with roughly 80% occurring only once. Sample: peripheral blood, taken on day 0 of AZD1222 vaccination. The receptors stem from an adult in good health. Both conserved end residues are part of each CDR3. A D gene is named only where the DNA matches it firmly. Rows give clone size only sometimes, using once, few, many, or a class for an expanded clone.

cdr3_nt cdr3_aa j_call v_call d_call clone_size
TGTGCCAGCAGTTTGACAGGCGAAAAACTGTTTTTT CASSLTGEKLFF TRBJ1-4 TRBV28 NA NA
TGTGCCAGCTCACCTGCCGACAGAGAAGAAGCTTTCTTT CASSPADREEAFF TRBJ1-1 TRBV18 NA NA
TGTGCCAGCAGTCCCGGACAGGGGGTCTACGAGCAGTACTTC CASSPGQGVYEQYF TRBJ2-7 TRBV2 TRBD1 few
TGTGCCACCAACAGGGCGGACGGGGAGCTGTTTTTT CATNRADGELFF TRBJ2-2 TRBV15 NA NA
TGTGCCAGCAGTGACTCAGGAGGGGATCCTAACTATGGCTACACCTTC CASSDSGGDPNYGYTF TRBJ1-2 TRBV6-4 NA NA
TGTGCCAGCAGCTTGACTAGAGGGTACAATGAGCAGTTCTTC CASSLTRGYNEQFF TRBJ2-1 TRBV7-3 NA once
TGTGCCAGCAGTTCGGCCTCCCCCGGTCGGACTGAAGCTTTCTTT CASSSASPGRTEAFF TRBJ1-1 TRBV28 NA NA
TGTGCCAGCAGCCGTTCAGGACGTAAGAACACTGAAGCTTTCTTT CASSRSGRKNTEAFF TRBJ1-1 TRBV3-1/TRBV3-2 NA NA
TGTGCCAGCAGCTTAGGCCGGCCCGTCGATGGCTACACCTTC CASSLGRPVDGYTF TRBJ1-2 TRBV7-9 NA once
TGCGCCAGCAGCCCCGAGGGGTCGGGAAACACCATATATTTT CASSPEGSGNTIYF TRBJ1-3 TRBV5-1 NA NA
TGTGCCAGCAGCTCAACCCCGGGGACTGGAAACACCATATATTTT CASSSTPGTGNTIYF TRBJ1-3 TRBV7-8 NA NA
TGCGCCAGCAGCCAAGACAGGGGGATTATCTATGGCTACACCTTC CASSQDRGIIYGYTF TRBJ1-2 TRBV4-1 TRBD1 NA
TGCAGTGCTAGAGTGAACTATGGCTACACCTTC CSARVNYGYTF TRBJ1-2 TRBV20-1 NA NA
TGTGCCAGCAGTCCACAGGGCGGCGAGCAGTACTTC CASSPQGGEQYF TRBJ2-7 TRBV27 NA NA
TGTGCCACCAGCAGGGGGACTAGCGGGACAGATACGCAGTATTTT CATSRGTSGTDTQYF TRBJ2-3 TRBV15 TRBD2 NA
TGTGCCAGCAGTGAAGCTTGGCAGGGCAATCAGCCCCAGCATTTT CASSEAWQGNQPQHF TRBJ1-5 TRBV2 NA NA
TGTGCCAGCAGCATGGACAGCTGGGATACCAATCAGCCCCAGCATTTT CASSMDSWDTNQPQHF TRBJ1-5 TRBV7-2 NA NA
TGTGCCAGTAGTATAGACAGGGTGAACACCGGGGAGCTGTTTTTT CASSIDRVNTGELFF TRBJ2-2 TRBV19 NA NA
TGTGCCAGCAGCTTTAGCGGACCCACAGATACGCAGTATTTT CASSFSGPTDTQYF TRBJ2-3 TRBV7-9 NA NA
TGTGCCAGTAGTCACCGGGACAGCCCTTACGAGCAGTACTTC CASSHRDSPYEQYF TRBJ2-7 TRBV19 TRBD1 NA
TGTGCCAGCAAAGGGTCGTTTACAGCTTTCTTT CASKGSFTAFF TRBJ1-1 TRBV6-5 NA NA
TGCGCCAGCAGCACACTAACCACAGGGAACAATGAGCAGTTCTTC CASSTLTTGNNEQFF TRBJ2-1 TRBV5-1 NA NA
TGTGCCACCAGTGCCCGGGAGGTTGGCTACACCTTC CATSAREVGYTF TRBJ1-2 TRBV24-1 NA NA